Following are 10 T cell receptor beta chains from one sample sequenced in a study of T-cell reconstitution after alpha-beta-depleted transplantation in children. The TCRbeta library incorporated unique molecular identifiers. TCRdb recomputed calls from the PCR reads with MiXCR, one row per CDR3 protein. The sample holds about 130,000 distinct CDR3 sequences, 8.5% to 10% seen once. Sequencing was performed on PBMCs, mostly from graft donor cells, taken 180 days after TCRalphabeta/CD19-depleted stem cell transplant. The receptors shown here come from a girl in the first two years of life who had a stem cell transplant for combined immunodeficiency, so the T cells may come from the graft donor.

The CDR3 region is CSAPPTGAGNTIYF. In DNA form, the CDR3 reads TGCAGTGCTCCACCGACAGGAGCTGGAAACACCATATATTTT. The J gene is TRBJ1-3, the V gene TRBV20-1; weak D call: TRBD1 (6 bases). The germline gives CDR1 DFQATT, CDR2 SNEGSKA (reference sequence). The CDR3 loop spans 14 amino acids. V lost 5 bases and J lost 2, with 13 bases in between.

The table lists this clonotype with a few counts. The chain carries TRBV19 and TRBJ1-1, with 7 bases lining up with TRBD1. Unmatched junction bases numbered 6, after V lost 3 bases and J lost 5 bases. Germline CDR1 reads LNHDA; CDR2 reads SQIVND (reference sequence). This CDR3 is built from 14 residues. CDR3 nucleotide sequence: TGTGCCAGTAGTATTTTTGTCAGGGGGACTGAAGCTTTCTTT. Its translation is CASSIFVRGTEAFF.

This clonotype turned up a few times. The V call is TRBV9, the J call TRBJ2-1; D possibly corresponds to TRBD2 (5 bases). The V end lost 0 bases, the J end lost 5 bases, and 9 bases lay between the germline ends. Germline V gene data show CDR1 as SGDLS and CDR2 as YYNGEE. The CDR3 is made up of 14 amino acids. CDR3 sequence reads: CASSVGPADNEQFF. As DNA, the CDR3 is TGTGCCAGCAGCGTAGGGCCAGCGGACAATGAGCAGTTCTTC.

This clonotype was counted ten times or more. In DNA, the CDR3 is TGCAGCGCCCGACAGGGAAGGTTCACAGATACGCAGTATTTT. Translating gives CSARQGRFTDTQYF. The chain combines TRBV29-1 with TRBJ2-3; 7 bases are shared with TRBD1. CDR1 and CDR2 (germline): SQVTM, ANQGSEA. This CDR3 is 14 amino acids long. The ends lost 7 bases at V and 2 bases at J; junction bases unmatched: 9.

The chain is built from TRBV6-2 or TRBV6-3 and TRBJ2-7; 8 bases agree with TRBD1. J gave up 7 bases and V 2 bases, and 7 bases lay outside the gene matches. CDR3 length: 14 amino acids. Germline CDR1 and CDR2: MNHEY and SVGEGT. The CDR3 DNA follows: TGTGCCAGCAGTTACGGGACAGGTGGAAGGGAGCAGTACTTC. Translating gives CASSYGTGGREQYF.

The chain uses TRBV29-1 and TRBJ2-1; D might be TRBD2 (5 bases). CDR3 length: 10 amino acids. CDR1 is SQVTM and CDR2 is ANQGSEA in the germline V gene. V shed 4 bases and J shed 9 bases, with 7 bases lying between them. The CDR3 nucleotides read TGCAGCGTTGTAGAGGGTGAGCAGTTCTTC. Translating gives CSVVEGEQFF.

V gene TRBV7-9 combines with J gene TRBJ1-3; D is uncertain. The CDR3 runs 15 residues. Trimming pared 0 bases from V and 5 bases from J, leaving 11 bases between. Per the germline V gene, CDR1 is SEHNR and CDR2 is FQNEAQ (reference sequence). The CDR3 region has the DNA TGTGCCAGCAGCTTAGCGCTAGGCTGGCGAAACACCATATATTTT. Translation: CASSLALGWRNTIYF.

This clonotype was seen a few times. The rearrangement uses TRBV20-1 and TRBJ2-7; TRBD1 matches 10 bases. CDR1 and CDR2 from the germline V gene are DFQATT and SNEGSKA (reference sequence). The length of the CDR3 is 14 residues. The V segment lost 6 bases and the J segment 5 bases; nucleotides outside the gene matches: 10. This CDR3 is CSAPRTGTGDEQYF. CDR3 DNA sequence: TGCAGTGCCCCAAGGACCGGGACAGGGGACGAGCAGTACTTC.

Note on this clonotype: A much larger clone is a single base away; this may be a read error. This chain uses TRBV5-6 with TRBJ2-1; D is unresolved. Germline values: CDR1 SGHDT, CDR2 YYEEEE. The CDR3 totals 14 residues. CDR3 loop: CSSSLGSSYNEQFF. The CDR3 DNA sequence: TGTTCCAGCAGCTTGGGAAGCTCCTACAATGAGCAGTTCTTC. Using reference TRBV5-6 and TRBJ2-1 for the parts outside the CDR3, the full variable domain is DAGVTQSPTHLIKTRGQQVTLRCSPKSGHDTVSWYQQALGQGPQFIFQYYEEEERQRGNFPDRFSGHQFPNYSSELNVNALLLGDSALYLCSSSLGSSYNEQFFGPGTRLTVL.

This chain joins TRBV6-1 and TRBJ2-2; 7 nucleotides match TRBD1. V lost 6 bases, J lost 2 bases, and 9 bases stayed unmatched. Germline values: CDR1 MNHNS, CDR2 SASEGT. CDR3 size: 16 residues. The CDR3: CASREYRGLNTGELFF. The CDR3 DNA is TGTGCCAGCAGGGAATACAGGGGTCTTAACACCGGGGAGCTGTTTTTT.